The 2 T cell receptor beta chains in this list originate from one sample, sequenced in a study of T cell responses to AZD1222 COVID-19 vaccine. The data were produced by immunoSEQ multiplex PCR, yet TCRdb's version contains in-frame clones alone and is incomplete. Altogether roughly 110,000 clones are present, roughly nine tenths being singletons, with the ten largest covering approximately 4.3%. The sample consisted of peripheral blood, taken on day 0 of AZD1222 vaccination. All receptors derive from an adult in good health.

CDR3 loop: CASSVVGGGRDGYTF. CDR3 coding DNA: TGTGCCAGCAGCGTAGTCGGAGGGGGAAGGGATGGCTACACCTTC. This rearrangement joins TRBV9 to TRBJ1-2; possibly TRBD1 for D (6 bases). The germline CDR1 and CDR2 sequences are SGDLS and YYNGEE. V was trimmed by 0 bases and J by 6 bases, leaving 15 bases between them. CDR3 size: 15 residues. Combining the CDR3 with reference TRBV9 and TRBJ1-2 gives the whole variable domain DSGVTQTPKHLITATGQRVTLRCSPRSGDLSVYWYQQSLDQGLQFLIQYYNGEERAKGNILERFSAQQFPDLHSELNLSSLELGDSALYFCASSVVGGGRDGYTFGSGTRLTVV.

This chain links TRBV6-2 or TRBV6-3 with TRBJ2-6; D gene uncertain. In germline, CDR1 is MNHEY, CDR2 SVGEGT. Trimming left V 0 bases short and J 4 bases short, with 19 bases between. This CDR3 has 19 residues. Written as DNA, the CDR3 is TGTGCCAGCAGTTACTCGATCCGGGCCCCACTGTGGGGGGCCAACGTCCTGACTTTC. Encoded protein: CASSYSIRAPLWGANVLTF.